A few counts support the clone carrying this T cell receptor (beta chain). The source of the sample is a study of OX40 agonist ivuxolimab in advanced cancers. The data were produced by immunoSEQ multiplex PCR, yet TCRdb's version contains in-frame clones alone and is incomplete. The sample lists roughly 60,000 clones; 84% were seen once. Germline V gene lookup returns CDR1 MGHRA and CDR2 YSYEKL. Trimming shortened V by 4 bases and J by 5 bases, and 14 bases separated the two germline ends. The CDR3 has 14 residues. This clonotype was obtained from an adult with an advanced solid tumor such as melanoma, head and neck, liver or kidney cancer. The sequenced sample was CD4+ or CD8+ T cells sorted from blood, obtained in a trial of the OX40 agonist ivuxolimab. This chain uses TRBV4-1 with TRBJ1-2; the D gene is possibly TRBD1 (5 bases). Written as DNA, the CDR3 is TGCGCCAGCAGCCCCCCGGGGGACTCATATGGCTACACCTTC. Translating it yields CASSPPGDSYGYTF.